A selection of T cell receptor beta chains follows, all from one sample in a study of cytomegalovirus exposure and HLA in healthy donors. The table came from immunoSEQ multiplex PCR; TCRdb's copy has only in-frame clones and leaves some out. The sample consists of fewer than 200,000 clones, almost 75% of them appearing once. Sequencing used PBMCs. All receptors come from a young woman in good health and CMV-seropositive. CDR3s include the opening cysteine and the closing phenylalanine or tryptophan. The D gene is left open where the match is weak. Size values are once, few and many counts, or a class for expanded clones, and some rows have none.

size,length,V,J,D,DNA,CDR3
-,11,TRBV20-1,TRBJ2-5,-,TGCAGTGCTAGTATTGAGGAGACCCAGTACTTC,CSASIEETQYF
-,14,TRBV19,TRBJ1-4,-,TGTGCCAGTAGTATAAGCCGCTCGAACGAAAAACTGTTTTTT,CASSISRSNEKLFF
-,15,TRBV5-3,TRBJ2-7,TRBD1,TGTGCCAGAAGGAGGACGGGGACAGGGACCTACGAGCAGTACTTC,CARRRTGTGTYEQYF
-,13,TRBV10-1,TRBJ1-5,-,TGCGCCAGCAGTGCCCGTTTCAATCAGCCCCAGCATTTT,CASSARFNQPQHF
-,14,TRBV11-1,TRBJ2-7,TRBD1,TGTGCCAGCAGCTTAGGTGGACAGGCCTACGAGCAGTACTTC,CASSLGGQAYEQYF
-,13,TRBV9,TRBJ2-1,TRBD1,TGTGCCAGCAGCGAGCGACAGGGCAGCGAGCAGTTCTTC,CASSERQGSEQFF
-,15,TRBV6-1,TRBJ2-7,TRBD1,TGTGCCAGCAGTGAAGCGAACAGGGGGAGAGGGGAGCAGTACTTC,CASSEANRGRGEQYF
-,16,TRBV9,TRBJ2-2,-,TGTGCCAGCAGCGTAGAGGGAGCTCTCTCAGAGGGGGAGCTGTTTTTT,CASSVEGALSEGELFF
-,15,TRBV5-6,TRBJ2-5,TRBD1,TGTGCCAGCAGCTTGGTTGGGACAGGACAAGAGACCCAGTACTTC,CASSLVGTGQETQYF
-,19,TRBV7-8,TRBJ1-5,TRBD1,TGTGCCAGCAGCTCTCTACCAGGACAGGGACATTATAGCAATCAGCCCCAGCATTTT,CASSSLPGQGHYSNQPQHF
-,14,TRBV19,TRBJ2-1,TRBD2,TGTGCCAGTGGGTGGCGGGGGGCGTACAATGAGCAGTTCTTC,CASGWRGAYNEQFF
-,13,TRBV7-9,TRBJ1-1,-,TGTGCCAGCAGCTCAATGTTCGGGACTGAAGCTTTCTTT,CASSSMFGTEAFF
-,16,TRBV5-4,TRBJ2-5,-,TGTGCCAGCAGCTTTCCAGGGAATGCTAGGCGAGAGACCCAGTACTTC,CASSFPGNARRETQYF
few,15,TRBV14,TRBJ1-5,-,TGTGCCAGCAGCCTAAGTCAAAGTGCCGGGCAGCCCCAGCATTTT,CASSLSQSAGQPQHF
-,15,TRBV18,TRBJ1-2,TRBD1,TGTGCCAGCTCGCCCGACAGGGGGCGCGGCTATGGCTACACCTTC,CASSPDRGRGYGYTF
few,16,TRBV5-4,TRBJ2-1,TRBD2,TGTGCCAGCAGCTCGGCTAGCGGGGGGGCTGACAATGAGCAGTTCTTC,CASSSASGGADNEQFF
once,13,TRBV30,TRBJ1-1,TRBD1,TGTGCCTGGAAAGACAGGGGGTCATCTGAAGCTTTCTTT,CAWKDRGSSEAFF
few,15,TRBV5-1,TRBJ2-7,-,TGCGCCAGCAGCTCAAACCGGGGACACCCCGACGAGCAGTACTTC,CASSSNRGHPDEQYF
-,12,TRBV9,TRBJ1-2,TRBD1,TGTGCCAGCAGGGGACAGGAGTATGGCTACACCTTC,CASRGQEYGYTF
-,16,TRBV30,TRBJ1-3,TRBD1,TGTGCCTGGGCGTACAGGGGATCCCTCTTTGGAAACACCATATATTTT,CAWAYRGSLFGNTIYF
few,14,TRBV28,TRBJ2-7,TRBD2,TGTGCCAGCAGTCGACTAGCGGGGGCCTACGAGCAGTACTTC,CASSRLAGAYEQYF
-,14,TRBV19,TRBJ1-6,TRBD1,TGTGCCAGTAGTATCGGACAGGTCAATTCACCCCTCCACTTT,CASSIGQVNSPLHF
-,14,TRBV21-1,TRBJ2-1,-,TGTGCCATCGTCTGGACAGGCGGGAACAATGAGCAGTTCTTC,CAIVWTGGNNEQFF
-,15,TRBV4-3,TRBJ1-4,-,TGCGCCAGCACTGAGCAGGTGATGTCTAATGAAAAACTGTTTTTT,CASTEQVMSNEKLFF
-,16,TRBV4-1,TRBJ2-3,-,TGCGCCAGCAGCCAAGAGTCGGGTTTAAGCACAGATACGCAGTATTTT,CASSQESGLSTDTQYF
few,14,TRBV5-4,TRBJ1-1,-,TGTGCCAGCAGCTTAGGCAGGGAAGGCACTGAAGCTTTCTTT,CASSLGREGTEAFF
-,16,TRBV4-1,TRBJ2-6,TRBD1,TGCGCCAGCAGCCCGGGACAGGGGTCTGGGGCCAACGTCCTGACTTTC,CASSPGQGSGANVLTF
few,14,TRBV2,TRBJ2-5,-,TGTGCCAGCAGCGGGGGGCCCCCCGAAGAGACCCAGTACTTC,CASSGGPPEETQYF
-,16,TRBV6-1,TRBJ2-3,-,TGTGCCAGCAGTGAATCGGGAGCTCAGGGGGCAGATACGCAGTATTTT,CASSESGAQGADTQYF
-,16,TRBV7-9,TRBJ1-2,TRBD1,TGTGCCAGCAGCTTGCGGGACAGGGGAACTAACTATGGCTACACCTTC,CASSLRDRGTNYGYTF
few,13,TRBV5-6,TRBJ2-1,-,TGTGCCAGCAGCTTGGCCGGCTTCTCCCCGGGGTTCTTC,CASSLAGFSPGFF
-,14,TRBV15,TRBJ2-7,TRBD1,TGTGCCACCAGCAGAGACAGGGGGCTGGGCGAGCAGTACTTC,CATSRDRGLGEQYF
once,13,TRBV27,TRBJ1-2,-,TGTGCCAGCAGTCCCCCGGGAAACTATGGCTACACCTTC,CASSPPGNYGYTF
-,16,TRBV5-4,TRBJ1-3,-,TGTGCCAGCAGCCGCGGCTCACCGGGCTCTGGAAACACCATATATTTT,CASSRGSPGSGNTIYF
-,16,TRBV25-1,TRBJ1-5,TRBD1,TGTGCCAGCAGTGACGGGGACAGACCTGGTAATCAGCCCCAGCATTTT,CASSDGDRPGNQPQHF
-,14,TRBV19,TRBJ1-1,-,TGTGCCAGTAGTATTCGGGGGGCGCCTTCTTCGGCTTTCTTT,CASSIRGAPSSAFF